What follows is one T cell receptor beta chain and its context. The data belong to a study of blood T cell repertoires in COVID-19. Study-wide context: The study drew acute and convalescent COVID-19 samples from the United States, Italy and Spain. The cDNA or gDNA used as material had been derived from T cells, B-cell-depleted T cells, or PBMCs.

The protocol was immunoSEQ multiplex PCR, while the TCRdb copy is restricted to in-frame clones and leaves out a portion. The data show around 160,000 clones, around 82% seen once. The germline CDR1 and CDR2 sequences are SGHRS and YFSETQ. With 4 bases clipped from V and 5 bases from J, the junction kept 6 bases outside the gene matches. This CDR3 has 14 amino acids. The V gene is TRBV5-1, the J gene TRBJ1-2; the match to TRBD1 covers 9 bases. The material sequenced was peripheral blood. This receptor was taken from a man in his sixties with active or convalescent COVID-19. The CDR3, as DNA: TGCGCCAGCAGCCCGGGACAGGGCCCTTATGGCTACACCTTC. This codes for CASSPGQGPYGYTF.